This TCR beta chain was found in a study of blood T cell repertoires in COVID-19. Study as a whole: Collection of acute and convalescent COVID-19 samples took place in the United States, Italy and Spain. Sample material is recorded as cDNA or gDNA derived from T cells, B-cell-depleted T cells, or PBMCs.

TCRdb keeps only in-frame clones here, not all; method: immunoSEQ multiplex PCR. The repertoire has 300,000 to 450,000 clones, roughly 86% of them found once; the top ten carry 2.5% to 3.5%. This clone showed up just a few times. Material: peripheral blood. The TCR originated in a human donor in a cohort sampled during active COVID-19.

The CDR3 loop is CASSLGTGADGDGYTF. The CDR3 region has the DNA TGTGCCAGCAGCTTAGGGACAGGGGCCGATGGCGATGGCTACACCTTC. The rearrangement joins TRBV7-9 to TRBJ1-2; 9 bases map to TRBD1. The J segment lost 6 bases and the V segment lost 1 base, leaving 9 bases of the junction unmatched. The CDR3 is 16 amino acids. Germline-derived CDR1 and CDR2 are SEHNR and FQNEAQ (reference sequence).